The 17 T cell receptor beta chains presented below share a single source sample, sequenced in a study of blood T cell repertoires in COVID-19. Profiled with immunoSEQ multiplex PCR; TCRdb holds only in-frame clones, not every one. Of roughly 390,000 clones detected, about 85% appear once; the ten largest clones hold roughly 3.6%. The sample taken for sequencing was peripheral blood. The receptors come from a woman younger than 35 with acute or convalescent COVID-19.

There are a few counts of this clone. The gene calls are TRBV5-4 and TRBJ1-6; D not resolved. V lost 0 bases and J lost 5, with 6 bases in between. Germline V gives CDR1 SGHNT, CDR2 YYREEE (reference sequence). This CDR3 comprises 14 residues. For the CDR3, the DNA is TGTGCCAGCAGCTTGGACAGCCATAATTCACCCCTCCACTTT. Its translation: CASSLDSHNSPLHF.

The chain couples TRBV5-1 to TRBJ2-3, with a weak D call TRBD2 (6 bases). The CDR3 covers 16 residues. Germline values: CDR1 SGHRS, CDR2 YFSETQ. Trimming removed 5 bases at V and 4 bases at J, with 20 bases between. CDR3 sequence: CASRDQGGETADTQYF. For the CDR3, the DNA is TGCGCCAGCAGGGATCAGGGCGGGGAAACGGCAGATACGCAGTATTTT.

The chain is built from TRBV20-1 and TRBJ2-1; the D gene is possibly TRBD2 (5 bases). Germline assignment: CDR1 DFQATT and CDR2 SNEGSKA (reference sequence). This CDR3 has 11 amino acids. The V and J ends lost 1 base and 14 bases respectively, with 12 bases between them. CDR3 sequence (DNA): TGCAGTGCTAGAGCGGGCGGGTTGGAGTTCTTC. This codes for CSARAGGLEFF.

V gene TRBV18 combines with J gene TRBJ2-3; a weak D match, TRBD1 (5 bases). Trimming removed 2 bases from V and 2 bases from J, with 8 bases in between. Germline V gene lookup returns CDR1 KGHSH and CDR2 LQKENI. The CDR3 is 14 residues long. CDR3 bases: TGTGCCAGCTCACCAGTAGGGGACACAGATACGCAGTATTTT. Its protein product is CASSPVGDTDTQYF.

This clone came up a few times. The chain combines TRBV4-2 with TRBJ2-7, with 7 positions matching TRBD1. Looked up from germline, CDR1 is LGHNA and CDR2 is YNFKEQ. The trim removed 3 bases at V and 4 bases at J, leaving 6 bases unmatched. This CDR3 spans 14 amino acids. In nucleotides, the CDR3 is TGTGCCAGCAGCCATACCGGGACAGCTTACGAGCAGTACTTC. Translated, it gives CASSHTGTAYEQYF.

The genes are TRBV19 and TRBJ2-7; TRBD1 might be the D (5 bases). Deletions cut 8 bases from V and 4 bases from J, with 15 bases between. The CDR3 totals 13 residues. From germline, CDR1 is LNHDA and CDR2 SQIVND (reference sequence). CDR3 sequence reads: CASSQGAGYEQYF. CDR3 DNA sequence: TGTGCCAGTTCCCAGGGCGCTGGGTACGAGCAGTACTTC.

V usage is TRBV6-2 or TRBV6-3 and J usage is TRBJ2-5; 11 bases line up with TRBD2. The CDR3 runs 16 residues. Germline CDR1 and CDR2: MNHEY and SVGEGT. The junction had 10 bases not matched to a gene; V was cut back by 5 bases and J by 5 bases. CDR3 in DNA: TGTGCCAGCAGTCGTCAAACTAGCGGGAGTGGGGAGACCCAGTACTTC. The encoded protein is CASSRQTSGSGETQYF.

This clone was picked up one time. The CDR3 DNA is TGTGCCAGCAGTTACTCGGGCCCGAATAACGCTTTCTTT. This gives the protein CASSYSGPNNAFF. The genes are TRBV6-5 and TRBJ1-1; D is unresolved. This CDR3 contains 13 residues. The germline V gene has CDR1 MNHEY and CDR2 SVGAGI. Trimming cost V 0 bases and J 11 bases, with 13 bases left between them.

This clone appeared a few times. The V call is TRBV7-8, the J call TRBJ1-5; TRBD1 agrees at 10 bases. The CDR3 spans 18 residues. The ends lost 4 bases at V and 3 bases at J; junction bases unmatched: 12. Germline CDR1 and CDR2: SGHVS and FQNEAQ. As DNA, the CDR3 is TGTGCCAGCAGCTCTAGGAAACCGGGACAGGGGACCAATCAGCCCCAGCATTTT. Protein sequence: CASSSRKPGQGTNQPQHF.

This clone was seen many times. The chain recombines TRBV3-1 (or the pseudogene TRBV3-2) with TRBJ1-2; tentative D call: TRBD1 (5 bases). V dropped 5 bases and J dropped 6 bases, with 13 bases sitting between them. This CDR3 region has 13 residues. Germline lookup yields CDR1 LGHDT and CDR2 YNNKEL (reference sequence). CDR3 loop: CASSVVQEHGYTF. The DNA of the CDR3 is TGTGCCAGCAGCGTGGTACAGGAGCATGGCTACACCTTC.

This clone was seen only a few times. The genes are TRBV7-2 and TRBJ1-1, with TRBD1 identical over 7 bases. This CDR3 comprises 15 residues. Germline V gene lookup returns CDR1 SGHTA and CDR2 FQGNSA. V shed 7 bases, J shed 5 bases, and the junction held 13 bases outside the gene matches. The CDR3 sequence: CASILGTESRTEAFF. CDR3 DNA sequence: TGTGCCAGCATCCTCGGGACAGAGTCGAGAACTGAAGCTTTCTTT.

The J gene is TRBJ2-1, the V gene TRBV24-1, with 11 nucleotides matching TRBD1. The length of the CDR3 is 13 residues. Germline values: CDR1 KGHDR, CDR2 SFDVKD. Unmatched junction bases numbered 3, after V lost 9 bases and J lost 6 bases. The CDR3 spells CATGGQGVNEQFF. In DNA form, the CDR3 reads TGTGCCACCGGGGGACAGGGGGTCAATGAGCAGTTCTTC.

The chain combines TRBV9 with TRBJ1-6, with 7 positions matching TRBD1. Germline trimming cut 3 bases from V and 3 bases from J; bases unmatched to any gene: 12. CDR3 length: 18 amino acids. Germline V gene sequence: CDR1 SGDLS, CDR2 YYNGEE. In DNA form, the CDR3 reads TGTGCCAGCAGCGCTACCCAAGAGGGGGCGATCTATAATTCACCCCTCCACTTT. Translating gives CASSATQEGAIYNSPLHF.

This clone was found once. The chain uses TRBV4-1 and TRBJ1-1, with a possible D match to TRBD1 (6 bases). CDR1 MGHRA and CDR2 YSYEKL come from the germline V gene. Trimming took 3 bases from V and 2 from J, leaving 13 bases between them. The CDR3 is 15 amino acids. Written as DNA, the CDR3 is TGCGCCAGCAGCCACCGGGACACAGGTAACACTGAAGCTTTCTTT. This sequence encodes CASSHRDTGNTEAFF.

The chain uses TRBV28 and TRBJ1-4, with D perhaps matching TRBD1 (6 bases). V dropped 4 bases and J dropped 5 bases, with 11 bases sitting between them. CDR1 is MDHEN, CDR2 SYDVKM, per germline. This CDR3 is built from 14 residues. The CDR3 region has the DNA TGTGCCAGCAGTTCAACGGGGGGCAATGAAAAACTGTTTTTT. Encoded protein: CASSSTGGNEKLFF.

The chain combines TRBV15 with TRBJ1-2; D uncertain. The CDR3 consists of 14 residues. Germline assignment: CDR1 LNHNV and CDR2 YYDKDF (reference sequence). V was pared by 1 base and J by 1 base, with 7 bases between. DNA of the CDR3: TGTGCCACCAGCAGAGTGGGAGATAACTATGGCTACACCTTC. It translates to CATSRVGDNYGYTF.

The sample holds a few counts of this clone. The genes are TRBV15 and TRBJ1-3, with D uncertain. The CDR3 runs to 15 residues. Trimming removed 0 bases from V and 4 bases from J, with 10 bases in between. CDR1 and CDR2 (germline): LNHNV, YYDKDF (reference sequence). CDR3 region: CATSRDPGEGNTIYF. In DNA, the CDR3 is TGTGCCACCAGCAGAGATCCCGGGGAGGGAAACACCATATATTTT.